What follows are 18 T cell receptor beta chains derived from one specimen sequenced in a study of blood T cell repertoires in COVID-19. Measured with immunoSEQ multiplex PCR; TCRdb has only the in-frame clones, and not every one. There are 90,000 to 110,000 clones in the sample; more than 80% occur only once, and around 1.1% lies in the top ten. The sequencing input was peripheral blood. The receptors originated from a human donor in a cohort sampled during active COVID-19.

V is TRBV7-2 and J is TRBJ2-1; D gene ambiguous. From germline, CDR1 is SGHTA and CDR2 FQGNSA. The CDR3 contains 14 residues. V shed 1 base and J shed 2 bases, with 6 bases lying between them. The CDR3 nucleotides read TGTGCCAGCAGCTTAGGGCTCACCTACAATGAGCAGTTCTTC. Amino acids: CASSLGLTYNEQFF.

This clone has a single count. This chain links TRBV24-1 with TRBJ2-7; 8 positions match TRBD1. Germline V gives CDR1 KGHDR, CDR2 SFDVKD. The junction had 9 bases not matched to a gene; V was cut back by 5 bases and J by 4 bases. The CDR3 runs to 15 residues. CDR3 nucleotide sequence: TGTGCCACCAGTGCCCAAGGACAGGGACAGTACGAGCAGTACTTC. Amino acids: CATSAQGQGQYEQYF.

This chain joins TRBV7-2 and TRBJ2-5, with D tentatively TRBD2 (6 bases). Trimming took off 5 bases at V and 5 bases at J, with 15 bases between the two ends. The CDR3 extends over 14 amino acids. The germline V gene encodes CDR1 SGHTA and CDR2 FQGNSA. CDR3 loop: CASSPRTIMETQYF. The CDR3 DNA follows: TGTGCCAGCAGCCCGAGGACTATTATGGAGACCCAGTACTTC.

The sample holds one count of this clone. CDR3 protein: CAISDTERVYGYTF. The CDR3 DNA is TGTGCCATCAGTGATACGGAGAGGGTCTATGGCTACACCTTC. V is TRBV10-3 and J is TRBJ1-2; D not resolved. Germline values: CDR1 ENHRY, CDR2 SYGVKD. The CDR3 spans 14 residues. V was pared by 3 bases and J by 4 bases, with 12 bases between.

V usage is TRBV14 and J usage is TRBJ2-5; D possibly corresponds to TRBD1 (6 bases). In germline, CDR1 is SGHDN, CDR2 FVKESK. Trimming left V 0 bases short and J 1 base short, with 12 bases between. The CDR3 covers 16 residues. The CDR3 nucleotides read TGTGCCAGCAGCCAAGAGGGCAGGGGATCCCAAGAGACCCAGTACTTC. Protein sequence: CASSQEGRGSQETQYF.

The chain carries TRBV5-1 and TRBJ1-6; TRBD1 matches at 10 bases. The CDR3 covers 14 residues. With 2 bases clipped from V and 9 bases from J, the junction kept 2 bases outside the gene matches. Germline V gives CDR1 SGHRS, CDR2 YFSETQ. CDR3 residues: CASSLGQGVSPLHF. CDR3 coding DNA: TGCGCCAGCAGCTTAGGACAGGGGGTTTCACCCCTCCACTTT.

The chain has TRBV18 and TRBJ2-7; 7 positions agree with TRBD1. In germline, CDR1 is KGHSH, CDR2 LQKENI. The CDR3 covers 15 residues. The trim removed 2 bases at V and 5 bases at J, leaving 9 bases unmatched. CDR3 protein: CASSPARQGSHEQYF. CDR3 sequence (DNA): TGTGCCAGCTCACCAGCGCGACAGGGTTCCCACGAGCAGTACTTC.

This chain joins TRBV5-6 and TRBJ1-2; D may be TRBD1 (6 bases). The V gene's germline CDR1 is SGHDT and CDR2 YYEEEE. V gave up 7 bases and J gave up 5 bases, with 12 bases separating them. This CDR3 has 12 amino acids. The CDR3 loop is CASSDRTYGYTF. CDR3 in DNA: TGTGCCAGCTCCGACAGGACGTATGGCTACACCTTC.

The V call is TRBV6-5, the J call TRBJ2-1, with unresolved D. The CDR3 has 12 amino acids. Trimming shortened V by 6 bases and J by 8 bases, and 11 bases separated the two germline ends. The germline gives CDR1 MNHEY, CDR2 SVGAGI. The CDR3 protein is CASRLVNDEQFF. The CDR3 nucleotides are TGTGCCAGCAGGCTAGTTAACGATGAGCAGTTCTTC.

J is TRBJ2-1 and V is TRBV19, with D perhaps TRBD1 (5 bases). The ends were cut back, 3 bases at V and 11 bases at J, with 14 bases in the middle. CDR3 size: 13 residues. Germline CDR1 LNHDA, CDR2 SQIVND (reference sequence). The DNA of the CDR3 is TGTGCCAGTAGTATTAGTTTGGGGCAGAAGCAGTTCTTC. Its translation: CASSISLGQKQFF.

This clone was seen a handful of times. V gene TRBV10-3 combines with J gene TRBJ1-2; 7 nucleotides line up with TRBD1. CDR3 length equals 15 residues. After removal of 4 bases from V and 1 base from J, the junction contained 6 bases not matched to a gene. Germline V lookup: CDR1 ENHRY, CDR2 SYGVKD. This chain's CDR3 is CAISVYRGFNYGYTF. The CDR3 DNA sequence: TGTGCCATCAGTGTATACAGGGGTTTTAACTATGGCTACACCTTC.

This chain joins TRBV6-1 and TRBJ2-7; 9 bases are a match to TRBD2. After removal of 2 bases from V and 2 bases from J, the junction contained 4 bases not matched to a gene. Per germline, CDR1 MNHNS and CDR2 SASEGT. This CDR3 is 15 amino acids long. CDR3 DNA sequence: TGTGCCAGCAGTGAACGGACTAGCGTGACCTACGAGCAGTACTTC. Its protein is CASSERTSVTYEQYF.

The V gene is TRBV6-5, the J gene TRBJ1-1; possibly TRBD1 for D (5 bases). V lost 8 bases, J lost 3 bases, and 19 bases lay in between. CDR1 and CDR2 from the germline V gene are MNHEY and SVGAGI. The CDR3 covers 15 residues. The CDR3 here is CASGSPSTGHTEAFF. CDR3 sequence (DNA): TGTGCCAGCGGGTCCCCTAGTACAGGCCACACTGAAGCTTTCTTT.

This chain uses TRBV20-1 with TRBJ2-1; 11 nucleotides agree with TRBD2. The CDR3 is 15 amino acids. The trim removed 3 bases at V and 8 bases at J, leaving 9 bases unmatched. Germline CDR1 reads DFQATT; CDR2 reads SNEGSKA (reference sequence). DNA of the CDR3: TGCAGTGCTAGTGCCTTAGGACTAGCGGGTCATGAGCAGTTCTTC. Translated, it gives CSASALGLAGHEQFF.

This clone has a single count. The genes are TRBV7-9 and TRBJ2-4; D is perhaps TRBD1 (7 bases). The germline gives CDR1 SEHNR, CDR2 FQNEAQ (reference sequence). The CDR3 covers 17 residues. The V gene lost 11 bases and the J gene lost 0 bases, with 23 bases spanning the gap. CDR3 region: CAGQEVSGNLAKNIQYF. The CDR3 DNA follows: TGTGCCGGACAGGAAGTTAGCGGAAATCTAGCCAAAAACATTCAGTACTTC.

V is TRBV6-2 or TRBV6-3 and J is TRBJ1-5; 8 bases match TRBD1. Germline V lookup: CDR1 MNHEY, CDR2 SVGEGT. V shed 6 bases and J 1 base; nucleotides not matched to a gene: 8. The CDR3 runs 16 residues. DNA for the CDR3: TGTGCCAGCAGCCTCCTCGGACAGGGAAGCAATCAGCCCCAGCATTTT. Amino acids: CASSLLGQGSNQPQHF.

The chain is built from TRBV3-1 (or the pseudogene TRBV3-2) and TRBJ2-7; possible D gene TRBD2, 5 bases. Germline CDR1 is LGHDT and CDR2 is YNNKEL (reference sequence). Trimming cost V 4 bases and J 7 bases, with 8 bases left between them. There are 11 residues in the CDR3. The CDR3 spells CASSLTGEQYF. As DNA, the CDR3 is TGTGCCAGCAGCCTTACGGGGGAGCAGTACTTC.

This chain joins TRBV15 and TRBJ2-3, with TRBD1 as a possible D gene (6 bases). CDR3 size: 13 residues. CDR1 is LNHNV, CDR2 YYDKDF, per germline (reference sequence). Trimming stripped 5 bases from V and 13 bases from J, with 19 bases between. This CDR3 reads CATSEWGQPSKYF. CDR3 DNA: TGTGCCACCAGCGAATGGGGACAACCGTCTAAGTATTTT.